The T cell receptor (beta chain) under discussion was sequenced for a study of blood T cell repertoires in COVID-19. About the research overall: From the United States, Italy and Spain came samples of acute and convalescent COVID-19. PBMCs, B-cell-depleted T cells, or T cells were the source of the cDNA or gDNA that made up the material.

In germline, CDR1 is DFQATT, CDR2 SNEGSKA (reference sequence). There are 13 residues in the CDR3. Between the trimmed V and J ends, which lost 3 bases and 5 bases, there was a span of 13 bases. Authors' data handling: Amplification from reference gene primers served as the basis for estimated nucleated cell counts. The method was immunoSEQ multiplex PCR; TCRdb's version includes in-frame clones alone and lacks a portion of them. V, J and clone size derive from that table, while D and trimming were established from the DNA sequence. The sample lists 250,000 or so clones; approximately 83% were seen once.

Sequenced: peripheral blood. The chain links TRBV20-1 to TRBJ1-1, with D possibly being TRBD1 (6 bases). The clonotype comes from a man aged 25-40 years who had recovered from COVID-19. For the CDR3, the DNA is TGCAGTGCTAGTGGAAAAGGGGGAACTGAAGCTTTCTTT. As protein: CSASGKGGTEAFF.